The T cell receptor beta chain described here comes from a study of OX40 agonist ivuxolimab in advanced cancers. Study background: The study gave patients intravenous ivuxolimab at 0.01 to 10 mg/kg every 2 weeks. Among those treated, three patients had partial responses, one with hepatocellular carcinoma and two with cutaneous melanoma.

TCRdb keeps only in-frame clones here, not all; method: immunoSEQ multiplex PCR. The data hold 90,000 to 150,000 clones, with 80% to 90% observed a single time. Any history of autoimmune disease or systemic immunosuppression disqualified patients. Per germline, CDR1 MNHEY and CDR2 SVGAGI. The germline V and J ends were trimmed by 0 bases and 2 bases, with 7 bases remaining between them. The CDR3 consists of 15 residues. This chain uses TRBV6-5 with TRBJ1-4; TRBD1 is a possible D gene (5 bases). The origin of this receptor is an adult with an advanced solid tumor such as melanoma, head and neck, liver or kidney cancer. The sequencing here drew on CD4+ or CD8+ T cells sorted from blood, taken in a trial of the OX40 agonist ivuxolimab. CDR3 in DNA: TGTGCCAGCAGTTACTCGGGGGGGACTAATGAAAAACTGTTTTTT. Its protein product is CASSYSGGTNEKLFF.